This TCR beta chain was obtained from a study of blood T cell repertoires in COVID-19. Study background: The United States, Italy and Spain provided the acute and convalescent COVID-19 samples. T cells, B-cell-depleted T cells, or PBMCs provided the cDNA or gDNA that served as material.

The participants were between about 18 and 90 years old and came from some 23 US areas. As originally analysed: It was from reference gene primer amplification that nucleated cell counts were estimated. Clones were read by immunoSEQ multiplex PCR, and TCRdb kept only the in-frame ones, dropping some. The V and J calls and the clone size are those of that table, but D and trimming were determined from the DNA. Found here are under 300,000 clones, about 89% of them singletons; the top ten hold 1.2%. Germline assignment: CDR1 LGHDT and CDR2 YNNKEL (reference sequence). The CDR3 spans 17 residues. With 4 bases removed from V and 2 bases from J, the gap between germline ends came to 20 bases.

The clonotype was recovered from a human donor in a cohort exposed to, infected with or recovered from COVID-19 (not recorded which). The donor label of this sample is uncertain. Sequencing input: PBMCs or T cells enriched from blood (not recorded which). The chain has TRBV3-1 (or the pseudogene TRBV3-2) and TRBJ1-2, with D possibly matching TRBD1 (6 bases). CDR3 nucleotides: TGTGCCAGCAGCCCGAGGTACACCTCAGGGGAAAACTATGGCTACACCTTC. As protein: CASSPRYTSGENYGYTF.